The next 18 T cell receptor beta chains were all read from a single sample in a study of blood T cell repertoires in COVID-19. Measured with immunoSEQ multiplex PCR; TCRdb has only the in-frame clones, and not every one. The sample holds around 450,000 clones, about 90% seen once. The sequenced sample was PBMCs or T cells enriched from blood (not recorded which). The receptors originated from a woman between 18 and 30 years old who had recovered from COVID-19.

This clone has more than one count but fewer than ten. CDR3 nucleotide sequence: TGTGCCAGCATCCTGCTAAGGGGGGGGCTAACGAGCGGCTACACCTTC. Translating gives CASILLRGGLTSGYTF. The chain combines TRBV2 with TRBJ1-2; maybe TRBD1 (6 bases). Germline lookup yields CDR1 SNHLY and CDR2 FYNNEI. V lost 7 bases and J 8 bases, leaving 26 bases between the germline ends. The length of the CDR3 is 16 residues.

This clone showed up just a few times. The chain recombines TRBV18 with TRBJ1-2; no clear D. The CDR3 runs to 13 residues. V was trimmed by 3 bases and J by 6 bases, leaving 11 bases between them. The germline V gene encodes CDR1 KGHSH and CDR2 LQKENI. The CDR3 sequence: CASSPAGLDGYTF. In DNA form, the CDR3 reads TGTGCCAGCTCACCTGCAGGATTGGATGGCTACACCTTC.

This chain joins TRBV30 and TRBJ2-7, with 11 bases fitting TRBD1. This CDR3 has 13 residues. Germline CDR1 GTSNPN, CDR2 SVGIG (reference sequence). V dropped 3 bases and J dropped 7; count of bases not matched to a gene: 5. The CDR3 sequence: CAWRDRGLGEQYF. In DNA, the CDR3 is TGTGCCTGGAGGGACAGGGGGCTTGGGGAGCAGTACTTC.

The chain couples TRBV19 to TRBJ1-5; D is unresolved. This CDR3 is 15 amino acids long. Trimming removed 5 bases at V and 4 bases at J, with 15 bases between. Germline V gene data show CDR1 as LNHDA and CDR2 as SQIVND (reference sequence). CDR3 DNA sequence: TGTGCCAGTAGTCTCCCGGACGCGGGGAATCAGCCCCAGCATTTT. This encodes CASSLPDAGNQPQHF.

This clone was seen only once. The rearrangement links TRBV2 to TRBJ1-6; maybe TRBD1 (5 bases). This CDR3 region has 14 residues. Trimming cost V 4 bases and J 6 bases, with 10 bases left between them. CDR1 and CDR2 (germline): SNHLY, FYNNEI. The chain's CDR3 is CASSARGGNSPLHF. The CDR3 DNA follows: TGTGCCAGCAGTGCCCGGGGGGGTAATTCACCCCTCCACTTT.

V usage is TRBV27 and J usage is TRBJ1-5; possibly TRBD1 for D (6 bases). V was pared by 2 bases and J by 0 bases, with 8 bases between. In germline, CDR1 is MNHEY, CDR2 SMNVEV (reference sequence). This CDR3 has 15 amino acids. The CDR3 sequence is CASSLRGASNQPQHF. DNA of the CDR3: TGTGCCAGCAGTTTACGGGGGGCTAGCAATCAGCCCCAGCATTTT.

This rearrangement joins TRBV6-5 to TRBJ1-4; 11 bases line up with TRBD1. Germline lookup yields CDR1 MNHEY and CDR2 SVGAGI. The J segment lost 8 bases and the V segment lost 6 bases, leaving 8 bases of the junction unmatched. CDR3 length: 15 amino acids. The CDR3 region has the DNA TGTGCCAGCAGCTCATACGGGACAGGGGGGGAAAAACTGTTTTTT. Amino acid sequence: CASSSYGTGGEKLFF.

This clone appeared once. V and J are TRBV5-6 and TRBJ2-2; D unclear. CDR3 length: 15 residues. The ends were cut back, 0 bases at V and 1 base at J, with 7 bases in the middle. In germline, CDR1 is SGHDT, CDR2 YYEEEE. Written as DNA, the CDR3 is TGTGCCAGCAGCTTGGGCAGGTTGAACACCGGGGAGCTGTTTTTT. This encodes CASSLGRLNTGELFF.

The chain has TRBV7-2 and TRBJ1-6; D gene unclear. Germline loops: CDR1 SGHTA, CDR2 FQGNSA. Trimming removed 3 bases at V and 10 bases at J, with 7 bases between. The CDR3 contains 12 residues. In nucleotides, the CDR3 is TGTGCCAGCAGCTTTTCTCGGTCACCCCTCCACTTT. Amino acid sequence: CASSFSRSPLHF.

This clone showed up many times. In DNA, the CDR3 is TGTGCTAGTGGTCTACACACAGGACAGGGGGACTCGGCTCAGCCCCAGCATTTT. Residues: CASGLHTGQGDSAQPQHF. The chain combines TRBV12-5 with TRBJ1-5, with 10 bases lining up with TRBD1. Trimming at V came to 5 bases and at J to 6 bases, leaving 16 bases not matched to a gene. Per the germline V gene, CDR1 is LGHNT and CDR2 is FRNRAP. The CDR3 has 18 amino acids.

This chain connects TRBV7-9 to TRBJ2-2; 7 bases map to TRBD1. CDR3 size: 14 residues. The germline V gene has CDR1 SEHNR and CDR2 FQNEAQ (reference sequence). The J segment lost 7 bases and the V segment lost 4 bases, leaving 6 bases of the junction unmatched. The CDR3 region is CASSSGTDGGELFF. The CDR3 nucleotides read TGTGCCAGCAGCTCCGGGACAGATGGCGGGGAGCTGTTTTTT.

The V and J genes are TRBV19 and TRBJ1-1; a possible D gene is TRBD1 (5 bases). The CDR3 totals 16 residues. The germline V gene has CDR1 LNHDA and CDR2 SQIVND (reference sequence). Between the trimmed V and J ends, which lost 4 bases and 1 base, there was a span of 16 bases. The CDR3: CASSKATGRGNTEAFF. For the CDR3, the DNA is TGTGCCAGTAGTAAAGCCACCGGGAGGGGGAACACTGAAGCTTTCTTT. Supplemented by reference TRBV19 and TRBJ1-1, the full variable domain reads DGGITQSPKYLFRKEGQNVTLSCEQNLNHDAMYWYRQDPGQGLRLIYYSQIVNDFQKGDIAEGYSVSREKKESFPLTVTSAQKNPTAFYLCASSKATGRGNTEAFFGQGTRLTVV.

V usage is TRBV18 and J usage is TRBJ2-7; 10 nucleotides line up with TRBD1. The CDR3 is 15 residues long. Trimming took 5 bases from V and 1 from J; bases not matched to a gene: 5. Germline V lookup: CDR1 KGHSH, CDR2 LQKENI. The CDR3 DNA sequence: TGTGCCAGCTCATCGGACAGGGGGAGATCCTACGAGCAGTACTTC. Amino acids: CASSSDRGRSYEQYF.

The V gene is TRBV5-8, the J gene TRBJ1-6; the D gene is possibly TRBD1 (5 bases). The germline V and J ends were trimmed by 0 bases and 6 bases, with 13 bases remaining between them. The germline V gene encodes CDR1 SGHTS and CDR2 YDEGEE. The CDR3 length is 16 residues. The CDR3 sequence is CASSLDKGNGNSPLHF. CDR3 sequence (DNA): TGTGCCAGCAGCTTGGATAAGGGGAATGGTAATTCACCCCTCCACTTT.

There are a few counts of this clone. The chain links TRBV5-6 to TRBJ1-6; tentatively, D is TRBD1 (6 bases). V shed 2 bases and J shed 5 bases, with 11 bases lying between them. Germline CDR1 and CDR2: SGHDT and YYEEEE. The CDR3 is 15 residues long. For the CDR3, the DNA is TGTGCCAGCAGCTTTGTCCCAGGGGATAATTCACCCCTCCACTTT. It is translated as CASSFVPGDNSPLHF.

This clone was observed a single time. The same CDR3 is also encoded by other DNA sequences in this sample. This chain uses TRBV18 with TRBJ1-2, with a possible D match to TRBD1 (5 bases). This CDR3 contains 13 residues. Germline CDR1 is KGHSH and CDR2 is LQKENI. V lost 2 bases and J 2 bases, leaving 6 bases between the germline ends. The CDR3 reads CASSPGGNYGYTF. CDR3 nucleotides: TGTGCCAGCTCACCAGGGGGGAACTATGGCTACACCTTC.

The chain employs TRBV4-1 and TRBJ2-7, with 8 bases lining up with TRBD2. Germline CDR1 and CDR2: MGHRA and YSYEKL. This CDR3 is 16 amino acids long. V lost 0 bases to trimming and J lost 1 base; unmatched junction nucleotides: 5. The CDR3 DNA sequence: TGCGCCAGCAGCCAAGAATTGCGGGGGGAGTCCTACGAGCAGTACTTC. It translates to CASSQELRGESYEQYF.

This clone showed up just a few times. V gene TRBV3-1 (or the pseudogene TRBV3-2) combines with J gene TRBJ2-7; TRBD1 is a possible D gene (5 bases). CDR1 is LGHDT and CDR2 is YNNKEL in the germline V gene (reference sequence). V gave up 4 bases and J gave up 3 bases, with 16 bases separating them. The CDR3 runs 15 residues. The CDR3 nucleotides are TGTGCCAGCAGCCCTATGTTTGGACACAACTACGAGCAGTACTTC. This encodes CASSPMFGHNYEQYF.